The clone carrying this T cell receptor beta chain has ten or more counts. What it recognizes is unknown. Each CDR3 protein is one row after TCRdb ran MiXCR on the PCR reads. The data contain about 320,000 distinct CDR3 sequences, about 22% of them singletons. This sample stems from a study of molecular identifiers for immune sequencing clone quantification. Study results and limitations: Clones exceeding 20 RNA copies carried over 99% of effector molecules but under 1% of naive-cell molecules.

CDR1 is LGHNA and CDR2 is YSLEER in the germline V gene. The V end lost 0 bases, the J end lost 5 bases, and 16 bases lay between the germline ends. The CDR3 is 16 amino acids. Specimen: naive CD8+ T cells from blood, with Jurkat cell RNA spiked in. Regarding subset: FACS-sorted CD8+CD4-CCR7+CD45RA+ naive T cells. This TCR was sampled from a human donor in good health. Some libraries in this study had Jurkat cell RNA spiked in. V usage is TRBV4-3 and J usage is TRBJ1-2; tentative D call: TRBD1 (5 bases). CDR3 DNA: TGCGCCAGCAGCCAAGATGTTTCGGGGCAGGGTTATGGCTACACCTTC. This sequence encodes CASSQDVSGQGYGYTF.